Sequencing of this TCR beta chain was carried out in a study of cytomegalovirus exposure and HLA in healthy donors. Germline V gene data show CDR1 as SGHAT and CDR2 as FQNNGV. This CDR3 is 13 amino acids long. The V end lost 6 bases, the J end lost 4 bases, and 13 bases lay between the germline ends. Findings and limits, study-wide: Rarity characterized most TCR sequences, yet some public TCRs appeared in many donors. The study labeled more than 150 TCR beta chains cytomegalovirus-associated. Reports indicated that the classifier achieved high specificity and sensitivity in diagnosing cytomegalovirus status. It was found in a later analysis that first-cohort TCR clusters tended to co-occur in the 90 to 150 validation repertoires.

Generated by immunoSEQ multiplex PCR, the TCRdb table keeps only in-frame clones and is missing some. This table holds approximately 90,000 clones, 80% to 95% found once. About this clone itself: Its antigen remains unidentified.

The chain links TRBV11-2 to TRBJ2-7; D might be TRBD1 (6 bases). The clonotype was recovered from a woman in her thirties in good health and CMV-seropositive. The sample comprised PBMCs. The CDR3, as DNA: TGTGCCAGCAGTTCCTACAGGGATTACGAGCAGTACTTC. Amino acid sequence: CASSSYRDYEQYF.